Listed below are T cell receptor beta chains from one sample, sequenced in a study of early T cells in non-severe SARS-CoV-2 infection. TCRdb re-derived calls from the 5' RACE reads in MiXCR, one entry per CDR3 protein. The sample has about 55,000 distinct CDR3 sequences, 14% to 15% seen once. The specimen comprised whole blood, sampled at baseline. The receptor set was obtained from an adult who was a healthcare worker with PCR-confirmed SARS-CoV-2 infection or an uninfected control (not recorded which). CDR3s include the opening cysteine and the closing phenylalanine or tryptophan. A D gene is named only where the DNA matches it firmly. Some rows have no size entry. The others give once, few or many, or a class for an expanded clone.

size: NA
J: TRBJ1-1
D: NA
V: TRBV12-5
CDR3: CASRKDTEAFF
DNA: TGTGCTAGTAGGAAGGACACTGAAGCTTTCTTT

size: NA
J: TRBJ1-1
D: TRBD1
V: TRBV20-1
CDR3: CSAGGQLPNTEAFF
DNA: TGCAGTGCTGGGGGACAGCTCCCGAACACTGAAGCTTTCTTT

size: NA
J: TRBJ1-2
D: NA
V: TRBV5-1
CDR3: CASSLDSVYGYTF
DNA: TGCGCCAGCAGCTTGGATTCAGTCTATGGCTACACCTTC

size: few
J: TRBJ1-3
D: TRBD1
V: TRBV4-2
CDR3: CASSRGQLEGTIYF
DNA: TGTGCCAGCAGCCGGGGACAGCTCGAGGGAACCATATATTTT

size: many
J: TRBJ2-5
D: NA
V: TRBV20-1
CDR3: CSAIQTGVQETQYF
DNA: TGCAGTGCCATTCAGACAGGCGTCCAAGAGACCCAGTACTTC

size: many
J: TRBJ1-1
D: NA
V: TRBV3-1
CDR3: CASSVGKTIFTEAFF
DNA: TGTGCCAGCAGCGTCGGAAAGACAATTTTCACTGAAGCTTTCTTT

size: NA
J: TRBJ1-1
D: NA
V: TRBV27
CDR3: CASSSADMNTEAFF
DNA: TGTGCCAGCAGTTCTGCGGACATGAACACTGAAGCTTTCTTT

size: few
J: TRBJ2-2
D: NA
V: TRBV19
CDR3: CASQGYTGELFF
DNA: TGTGCCTCTCAGGGATACACCGGGGAGCTGTTTTTT

size: few
J: TRBJ2-5
D: TRBD1
V: TRBV7-9
CDR3: CASSSGQGEETQYF
DNA: TGTGCCAGCAGCTCGGGACAGGGCGAAGAGACCCAGTACTTC

size: NA
J: TRBJ2-1
D: NA
V: TRBV20-1
CDR3: CSASRVTSYNEQFF
DNA: TGCAGTGCTAGTAGGGTCACCTCCTACAATGAGCAGTTCTTC

size: once
J: TRBJ2-4
D: NA
V: TRBV2
CDR3: CASNYGAAQYF
DNA: TGTGCCAGCAACTATGGCGCGGCCCAGTACTTC

size: NA
J: TRBJ2-7
D: NA
V: TRBV20-1
CDR3: CSAPDQPYEQYF
DNA: TGCAGTGCTCCCGACCAGCCCTACGAGCAGTACTTC

size: NA
J: TRBJ1-2
D: NA
V: TRBV18
CDR3: CASSPFDSRANYGYTF
DNA: TGTGCCAGCTCACCGTTTGACAGTCGGGCCAACTATGGCTACACCTTC

size: NA
J: TRBJ2-1
D: NA
V: TRBV7-9
CDR3: CASSLERAGSTDNEQFF
DNA: TGTGCCAGCAGCTTAGAAAGGGCAGGTTCCACTGACAATGAGCAGTTCTTC

size: many
J: TRBJ2-1
D: NA
V: TRBV7-3
CDR3: CASSPGLPNEQFF
DNA: TGTGCCAGCAGCCCCGGGCTTCCCAATGAGCAGTTCTTC

size: NA
J: TRBJ2-2
D: NA
V: TRBV5-4
CDR3: CASSLDRHTGELFF
DNA: TGTGCCAGCAGCTTGGACCGCCACACCGGGGAGCTGTTTTTT

size: NA
J: TRBJ2-5
D: NA
V: TRBV11-2
CDR3: CASSLRGTLQETQYF
DNA: TGTGCCAGCAGCCTTCGGGGGACACTTCAAGAGACCCAGTACTTC

size: few
J: TRBJ2-2
D: NA
V: TRBV12-3/TRBV12-4
CDR3: CASSRTEGFTGELFF
DNA: TGTGCCAGCAGTCGAACGGAGGGGTTCACCGGGGAGCTGTTTTTT

size: NA
J: TRBJ1-6
D: NA
V: TRBV19
CDR3: CASSTGERNSPLHF
DNA: TGTGCCAGTAGTACCGGCGAACGAAATTCACCCCTCCACTTT

size: NA
J: TRBJ2-7
D: TRBD1
V: TRBV10-1
CDR3: CASTSGTGRKEQYF
DNA: TGCGCCAGCACCTCCGGGACAGGGAGAAAGGAGCAGTACTTC

size: few
J: TRBJ2-7
D: NA
V: TRBV5-4
CDR3: CASSPRVGDGTYEQYF
DNA: TGTGCCAGCAGCCCCCGGGTAGGGGACGGGACCTACGAGCAGTACTTC

size: NA
J: TRBJ2-2
D: TRBD2
V: TRBV29-1
CDR3: CSVGIAGGRGELFF
DNA: TGCAGCGTTGGGATAGCGGGAGGACGCGGGGAGCTGTTTTTT

size: NA
J: TRBJ1-5
D: NA
V: TRBV24-1
CDR3: CATSDRRASNQPQHF
DNA: TGTGCCACCAGTGATCGCAGAGCTAGCAATCAGCCCCAGCATTTT

size: NA
J: TRBJ2-2
D: NA
V: TRBV4-2
CDR3: CASRLAKNTGELFF
DNA: TGTGCCAGCAGACTAGCCAAGAACACCGGGGAGCTGTTTTTT

size: NA
J: TRBJ2-7
D: NA
V: TRBV7-4
CDR3: CASSLQLKWRPAAYEQYF
DNA: TGTGCCAGCAGCTTACAGCTTAAGTGGCGACCCGCCGCGTACGAGCAGTACTTC

size: few
J: TRBJ1-4
D: NA
V: TRBV12-3/TRBV12-4
CDR3: CASSFYGEKLFF
DNA: TGTGCCAGCAGTTTTTACGGTGAAAAACTGTTTTTT

size: NA
J: TRBJ1-3
D: NA
V: TRBV6-5
CDR3: CASSSGAKRNTIYF
DNA: TGTGCCAGCAGTTCCGGAGCTAAACGAAACACCATATATTTT

size: few
J: TRBJ1-5
D: NA
V: TRBV7-6
CDR3: CASSPTPQGGQPQHF
DNA: TGTGCCAGCAGCCCGACTCCGCAAGGAGGTCAGCCCCAGCATTTT

size: NA
J: TRBJ2-5
D: NA
V: TRBV3-1
CDR3: CASSPPPFGGREETQYF
DNA: TGTGCCAGCAGCCCTCCCCCCTTCGGGGGACGAGAAGAGACCCAGTACTTC

size: NA
J: TRBJ2-1
D: NA
V: TRBV3-1
CDR3: CASSQGGPAEQFF
DNA: TGTGCCAGCAGCCAAGGGGGTCCCGCTGAGCAGTTCTTC

size: NA
J: TRBJ2-7
D: NA
V: TRBV7-9
CDR3: CASSPPPAGVGYEQYF
DNA: TGTGCCAGCAGCCCACCCCCCGCCGGGGTCGGGTACGAGCAGTACTTC

size: many
J: TRBJ2-1
D: TRBD2
V: TRBV7-2
CDR3: CASSPRLAGMSSYNEQFF
DNA: TGTGCCAGCAGCCCCCGGCTAGCGGGGATGAGCTCCTACAATGAGCAGTTCTTC

size: few
J: TRBJ2-3
D: NA
V: TRBV6-6
CDR3: CASSYSVGGPDTQYF
DNA: TGTGCCAGCAGTTACTCTGTAGGGGGGCCAGATACGCAGTATTTT

size: few
J: TRBJ2-5
D: NA
V: TRBV7-9
CDR3: CASSLKETQYF
DNA: TGTGCCAGCAGCTTGAAGGAGACCCAGTACTTC

size: NA
J: TRBJ2-3
D: NA
V: TRBV27
CDR3: CASSPSVWERASTDTQYF
DNA: TGTGCCAGCAGTCCCTCGGTATGGGAGCGGGCAAGCACAGATACGCAGTATTTT

size: NA
J: TRBJ2-1
D: TRBD1
V: TRBV11-2
CDR3: CASSLVATGDPGNSYNEQFF
DNA: TGTGCCAGCAGCTTAGTGGCGACAGGGGACCCGGGGAATTCCTACAATGAGCAGTTCTTC

size: NA
J: TRBJ2-3
D: TRBD2
V: TRBV28
CDR3: CASKSGGAQVDTQYF
DNA: TGTGCCAGCAAGAGCGGGGGGGCGCAGGTGGATACGCAGTATTTT

size: NA
J: TRBJ1-2
D: TRBD1
V: TRBV7-8
CDR3: CASSVTGGAHYGYTF
DNA: TGTGCCAGCAGCGTTACAGGGGGCGCGCACTATGGCTACACCTTC

size: few
J: TRBJ2-1
D: NA
V: TRBV5-1
CDR3: CASSLVPGFYNEQFF
DNA: TGCGCCAGCAGCTTGGTACCAGGTTTCTACAATGAGCAGTTCTTC

size: NA
J: TRBJ2-3
D: NA
V: TRBV2
CDR3: CASSLGPTDTQYF
DNA: TGTGCCAGCAGTTTAGGGCCCACAGATACGCAGTATTTT

size: few
J: TRBJ2-3
D: NA
V: TRBV27
CDR3: CASSFGKYTDTQYF
DNA: TGTGCCAGCAGTTTCGGGAAGTACACAGATACGCAGTATTTT

size: few
J: TRBJ2-5
D: TRBD2
V: TRBV18
CDR3: CASSPGTRQETQYF
DNA: TGTGCCAGCTCACCCGGGACTAGACAAGAGACCCAGTACTTC

size: many
J: TRBJ2-3
D: NA
V: TRBV5-1
CDR3: CASSPMSVGDTQYF
DNA: TGCGCCAGCAGCCCCATGTCTGTCGGAGATACGCAGTATTTT

size: few
J: TRBJ2-1
D: NA
V: TRBV7-3
CDR3: CASSPPGTRNVQFF
DNA: TGTGCCAGCAGCCCCCCCGGGACCCGGAATGTGCAGTTCTTC

size: NA
J: TRBJ2-3
D: NA
V: TRBV29-1
CDR3: CSVTTAGTDTQYF
DNA: TGCAGCGTTACGACGGCCGGCACAGATACGCAGTATTTT

size: few
J: TRBJ2-1
D: NA
V: TRBV10-3
CDR3: CAISSLAHKAYNEQFF
DNA: TGTGCCATCAGTTCTTTAGCACACAAGGCCTACAATGAGCAGTTCTTC

size: many
J: TRBJ1-5
D: TRBD1
V: TRBV12-3/TRBV12-4
CDR3: CASSPGTGSQPQHF
DNA: TGTGCCAGCAGTCCAGGGACAGGGAGTCAGCCCCAGCATTTT

size: NA
J: TRBJ1-4
D: NA
V: TRBV20-1
CDR3: CSAMRHLNATNEKLFF
DNA: TGCAGTGCTATGAGACACCTTAATGCAACTAATGAAAAACTGTTTTTT

size: NA
J: TRBJ2-7
D: NA
V: TRBV19
CDR3: CASSINSGGYEQYF
DNA: TGTGCCAGTAGTATAAATTCAGGTGGTTACGAGCAGTACTTC

size: NA
J: TRBJ2-7
D: NA
V: TRBV6-6
CDR3: CASTTHSYEQYF
DNA: TGTGCCAGCACCACCCATTCCTACGAGCAGTACTTC

size: NA
J: TRBJ2-3
D: TRBD2
V: TRBV20-1
CDR3: CSALGGASGLDTQYF
DNA: TGCAGTGCCCTTGGCGGGGCTAGCGGGTTGGATACGCAGTATTTT

size: many
J: TRBJ1-5
D: NA
V: TRBV3-1
CDR3: CASSLSGQPQHF
DNA: TGTGCCAGCAGCCTCAGTGGTCAGCCCCAGCATTTT

size: NA
J: TRBJ2-3
D: NA
V: TRBV11-2
CDR3: CASSSPGPDTQYF
DNA: TGTGCCAGCAGCTCACCGGGCCCCGATACGCAGTATTTT